The 26 T cell receptor beta chains below all came from one sample that was sequenced in a study of T cell responses to AZD1222 COVID-19 vaccine. Profiling relied on immunoSEQ multiplex PCR, and the TCRdb table lists in-frame clones only, not all of them. The sample carries 65,000 to 80,000 clones, around 90% recorded once. The sequenced sample was peripheral blood, obtained on day 0 of AZD1222 vaccination. All receptors derive from an adult in good health.

The V and J genes are TRBV10-3 and TRBJ2-5; the match to TRBD2 covers 7 bases. The CDR3 is 14 amino acids. CDR1 ENHRY and CDR2 SYGVKD come from the germline V gene. Trimming removed 2 bases from V and 3 bases from J; junction bases left unmatched: 3. The DNA of the CDR3 is TGTGCCATCAGTGAGACTAGCGCCGAAGAGACCCAGTACTTC. It codes for CAISETSAEETQYF.

The rearrangement uses TRBV12-3 or TRBV12-4 and TRBJ1-5; D perhaps matches TRBD1 (5 bases). This CDR3 has 12 residues. Trimming shortened V by 5 bases and J by 7 bases, and 9 bases separated the two germline ends. This chain's CDR3 is CASSGRGQPQHF. The CDR3 bases are TGTGCCAGCAGTGGCCGGGGGCAGCCCCAGCATTTT.

V and J are TRBV7-9 and TRBJ2-1; 9 bases line up with TRBD1. V shed 6 bases and J 7 bases; nucleotides not matched to a gene: 7. Germline V lookup: CDR1 SEHNR, CDR2 FQNEAQ (reference sequence). This CDR3 is built from 14 residues. CDR3: CASSLGQGVNEQFF. CDR3 coding DNA: TGTGCCAGCAGTCTGGGACAGGGAGTTAATGAGCAGTTCTTC.

V gene TRBV1 combines with J gene TRBJ1-5; TRBD1, the table's D call, was not compared with the DNA. TRBV1 corresponds to a pseudogene. The CDR3 extends over 17 amino acids. The CDR3 is CTSSQDLRQGANQPQHF. The CDR3 DNA reads TGCACCAGCAGCCAAGATCTGAGGCAGGGGGCGAATCAGCCCCAGCATTTT.

The chain couples TRBV20-1 to TRBJ2-1; D gene unclear. V gave up 0 bases and J gave up 7 bases, with 4 bases separating them. The germline V gene has CDR1 DFQATT and CDR2 SNEGSKA (reference sequence). The CDR3 contains 11 residues. Written as DNA, the CDR3 is TGCAGTGCTAGAGACCCAAATGAGCAGTTCTTC. It yields the protein CSARDPNEQFF.

The chain combines TRBV5-4 with TRBJ2-5; 8 bases align to TRBD1. J lost 2 bases, V lost 0 bases, and 0 bases had no gene match. CDR3 length equals 14 residues. Germline assignment: CDR1 SGHNT and CDR2 YYREEE (reference sequence). DNA for the CDR3: TGTGCCAGCAGCTTGGGGACAGGGCAAGAGACCCAGTACTTC. Translation: CASSLGTGQETQYF.

The J gene is TRBJ1-2, the V gene TRBV10-3, with D possibly matching TRBD1 (6 bases). Germline loops: CDR1 ENHRY, CDR2 SYGVKD. The CDR3 consists of 12 residues. V was clipped by 3 bases and J by 6 bases, with 8 bases between them. CDR3 amino acids: CAISERQDGYTF. Here the CDR3 DNA reads TGTGCCATCAGTGAAAGACAGGATGGCTACACCTTC.

This chain connects TRBV4-3 to TRBJ1-5; D call uncertain. The CDR3 extends over 14 amino acids. Trimming left V 1 base short and J 3 bases short, with 7 bases between. Germline loops: CDR1 LGHNA, CDR2 YSLEER. The CDR3 DNA reads as TGCGCCAGCAGCCAAGGACGGTACAATCAGCCCCAGCATTTT. Protein sequence: CASSQGRYNQPQHF.

The V and J genes are TRBV19 and TRBJ1-2; TRBD1 is a possible D gene (5 bases). This CDR3 spans 12 amino acids. V lost 3 bases to trimming and J lost 9 bases, with 11 bases between them. CDR1 is LNHDA, CDR2 SQIVND, per germline (reference sequence). This chain's CDR3 is CASSISGVRYTF. CDR3 DNA: TGTGCCAGTAGTATTTCGGGGGTACGCTACACCTTC.

This rearrangement joins TRBV2 to TRBJ2-7; 7 bases align to TRBD1. The V gene end was trimmed by 5 bases and the J gene end by 2 bases; junction bases not matched to a gene: 3. CDR3 length: 13 residues. Germline V gene sequence: CDR1 SNHLY, CDR2 FYNNEI. DNA for the CDR3: TGTGCCAGCAGTTTTCAGGGGGCCTACGAGCAGTACTTC. Protein: CASSFQGAYEQYF.

This sequence joins TRBV27 and TRBJ1-1; 11 positions agree with TRBD1. With V trimmed by 5 bases and J by 5 bases, 16 bases remained unmatched. Per germline, CDR1 MNHEY and CDR2 SMNVEV (reference sequence). This CDR3 spans 18 amino acids. CDR3 residues: CASSPLRTGGVEGTEAFF. The DNA for the CDR3 is TGTGCCAGCAGTCCACTTCGGACAGGGGGCGTAGAAGGGACTGAAGCTTTCTTT.

V gene TRBV11-3 combines with J gene TRBJ1-1; TRBD1 matches at 10 bases. V dropped 0 bases and J dropped 11; count of bases not matched to a gene: 9. The germline V gene encodes CDR1 SGHNT and CDR2 YENEEA. The CDR3 extends over 15 amino acids. CDR3 in amino acids: CASSLDRDRGHRAFF. The CDR3 nucleotides read TGTGCCAGCAGCTTAGACCGGGACAGGGGTCATAGGGCTTTCTTT.

The chain couples TRBV5-1 to TRBJ1-2; D perhaps matches TRBD1 (5 bases). This CDR3 has 15 amino acids. Germline values: CDR1 SGHRS, CDR2 YFSETQ. V gave up 0 bases and J gave up 3 bases, with 12 bases separating them. CDR3 amino acids: CASSLDTGDDYGYTF. The DNA of the CDR3 is TGCGCCAGCAGCTTGGACACCGGGGACGACTATGGCTACACCTTC.

The gene calls are TRBV6-5 and TRBJ2-3; D uncertain. This CDR3 spans 12 amino acids. CDR1 MNHEY and CDR2 SVGAGI come from the germline V gene. The V gene lost 4 bases and the J gene lost 3 bases, with 5 bases spanning the gap. The CDR3 bases are TGTGCCAGCAGTTCCGGTACAGATACGCAGTATTTT. Protein: CASSSGTDTQYF.

This clone occurred a few times. CDR3 bases: TGCAGCGTGGACCCCAGGGGGGCAACTGAAGCTTTCTTT. Amino acids: CSVDPRGATEAFF. J is TRBJ1-1 and V is TRBV29-1; the match to TRBD1 covers 7 bases. The CDR3 is 13 residues long. J lost 5 bases, V lost 6 bases, and 9 bases had no gene match. The germline CDR1 and CDR2 sequences are SQVTM and ANQGSEA.

The genes are TRBV3-1 (or the pseudogene TRBV3-2) and TRBJ1-6; D unresolved. Trimming took off 0 bases at V and 10 bases at J, with 4 bases between the two ends. CDR3 length: 12 amino acids. CDR1 is LGHDT and CDR2 is YNNKEL in the germline V gene (reference sequence). The CDR3 loop reads CASSQDTSPLHF. For the CDR3, the DNA is TGTGCCAGCAGCCAAGATACCTCACCCCTCCACTTT.

V is TRBV6-5 and J is TRBJ1-1, with TRBD1 identical over 10 bases. This CDR3 has 14 residues. Per germline, CDR1 MNHEY and CDR2 SVGAGI. V trimming: 5 bases; J trimming: 1 base; junction bases outside the gene matches: 1. The DNA for the CDR3 is TGTGCCAGCAGTCGGGACAGGGGGAACACTGAAGCTTTCTTT. Protein: CASSRDRGNTEAFF.

This chain uses TRBV10-3 with TRBJ2-3, with TRBD2 matching over 16 bases. The CDR3 has 17 residues. The ends lost 11 bases at V and 3 bases at J; junction bases unmatched: 11. Germline CDR1 ENHRY, CDR2 SYGVKD. CDR3 nucleotides: TGTGCCGCCTACTCTCCGGGACTAGCGGGGGGGACAGATACGCAGTATTTT. As protein: CAAYSPGLAGGTDTQYF.

The rearrangement uses TRBV9 and TRBJ1-1; D gene unclear. Germline V gives CDR1 SGDLS, CDR2 YYNGEE. Trimming removed 2 bases from V and 5 bases from J, with 16 bases in between. This CDR3 has 15 residues. DNA for the CDR3: TGTGCCAGCAGCGTCTCTCCCCAAGAGGGAACTGAAGCTTTCTTT. This gives the protein CASSVSPQEGTEAFF.

V and J are TRBV6-7 and TRBJ1-2; TRBD1 might be the D (6 bases). TRBV6-7 is classed as an ORF, of uncertain function. V was trimmed by 8 bases and J by 7 bases, leaving 20 bases between them. The CDR3 runs 14 residues. This CDR3 is CASPEGDQWCGYTF. The CDR3 nucleotides read TGTGCCAGCCCCGAGGGGGATCAGTGGTGTGGCTACACCTTC.

V usage is TRBV12-3 or TRBV12-4 and J usage is TRBJ1-3; a weak D match, TRBD1 (5 bases). This CDR3 contains 13 residues. V shed 6 bases and J shed 2 bases, with 8 bases lying between them. In DNA, the CDR3 is TGTGCCAGCAGATCGGACACTGGAAACACCATATATTTT. Translated: CASRSDTGNTIYF.

The chain carries TRBV28 and TRBJ1-2; 8 bases agree with TRBD1. This CDR3 is 13 amino acids long. V gave up 5 bases and J gave up 8 bases; unmatched junction bases: 7. Germline lookup yields CDR1 MDHEN and CDR2 SYDVKM. The CDR3 region is CASSPDRVEGYTF. CDR3 sequence (DNA): TGTGCCAGCAGTCCGGACAGGGTCGAGGGCTACACCTTC.

This chain joins TRBV6-5 and TRBJ1-2; D unclear. Trimming left V 4 bases short and J 2 bases short, with 14 bases between. CDR1 is MNHEY, CDR2 SVGAGI, per germline. The CDR3 sequence is 15 residues long. In nucleotides, the CDR3 is TGTGCCAGCAGTTTCGATCCGACTGCAAACTATGGCTACACCTTC. Its translation: CASSFDPTANYGYTF.

The rearrangement uses TRBV10-3 and TRBJ1-5, with D hard to call. V was cut by 6 bases and J by 5 bases, with 14 bases left in between. The CDR3 has 14 residues. CDR1 and CDR2 from the germline V gene are ENHRY and SYGVKD. The CDR3 protein is CAIRADGAYQPQHF. The CDR3 DNA follows: TGTGCCATCAGAGCGGACGGCGCTTATCAGCCCCAGCATTTT.

V and J are TRBV2 and TRBJ2-3, with TRBD2 identical over 14 bases. The CDR3 is made up of 15 amino acids. Trimming cost V 6 bases and J 8 bases; bases outside gene matches: 7. Germline CDR1 is SNHLY and CDR2 is FYNNEI. This chain's CDR3 is CASRSGLAGVGTQYF. CDR3 in DNA: TGTGCCAGCAGGTCGGGACTAGCGGGGGTGGGTACGCAGTATTTT.

The chain employs TRBV9 and TRBJ2-1; D possibly matches TRBD1 or TRBD2 (5 bases each). Germline assignment: CDR1 SGDLS and CDR2 YYNGEE. The CDR3 consists of 18 residues. V was shortened by 0 bases and J by 8 bases, with 24 bases between the two germline ends. The CDR3, as DNA: TGTGCCAGCAGCGTAGGGGCGGCGGGCGACGGGAAAGGGGATGAGCAGTTCTTC. Its translation is CASSVGAAGDGKGDEQFF. Full variable domain (outside the CDR3, taken from reference TRBV9 and TRBJ2-1): DSGVTQTPKHLITATGQRVTLRCSPRSGDLSVYWYQQSLDQGLQFLIQYYNGEERAKGNILERFSAQQFPDLHSELNLSSLELGDSALYFCASSVGAAGDGKGDEQFFGPGTRLTVL.